This is a list of T cell receptor beta chains from one sample in a study of control samples from healthy donors and cancer patients. The data were produced by immunoSEQ multiplex PCR, yet TCRdb's version contains in-frame clones alone and is incomplete. This sample has approximately 120,000 clones, with roughly 91% found just once. The sequencing sample was made of blood. The receptors shown here come from a woman between 45 and 60 years old in good health. The CDR3 runs from the conserved cysteine through the conserved F or W. The order of the fields is J gene, V gene, CDR3 protein.

TRBJ1-6 | TRBV4-1 | CASSQTGAPIGSPLHF
TRBJ2-1 | TRBV9 | CASSVDRAEQFF
TRBJ1-1 | TRBV7-8 | CASSLGAGTEAFF
TRBJ2-1 | TRBV18 | CASCRGGADYNEQFF
TRBJ1-4 | TRBV6-5 | CASRTGPANEKLFF
TRBJ2-5 | TRBV6-5 | CASSAKRETQYF
TRBJ2-7 | TRBV4-1 | CASSQELAYYEQYF
TRBJ2-4 | TRBV3-1/TRBV3-2 | CASSAIGAKNIQYF
TRBJ2-5 | TRBV7-2 | CASSQGMVETQYF
TRBJ1-2 | TRBV30 | CAWSRKQIYGYTF
TRBJ1-2 | TRBV7-8 | CASSVDRGLRDGYTF
TRBJ1-1 | TRBV4-1 | CASSRWLGINNERAEAFF
TRBJ2-2 | TRBV9 | CASRGQGSNTGELFF
TRBJ1-3 | TRBV12-5 | CASGLTAGAGNTIYF
TRBJ2-4 | TRBV13 | CASSMTSGLKNIQYF
TRBJ1-1 | TRBV6-6 | CASSYSINQRNTEAFF
TRBJ1-1 | TRBV20-1 | CSAGHRAFF
TRBJ1-1 | TRBV5-4 | CASSLGLAEAFF
TRBJ2-1 | TRBV20-1 | CSASEIANNEQFF
TRBJ2-1 | TRBV7-3 | CASSSAGLSYNEQFF
TRBJ2-3 | TRBV19 | CASSIDWADTQYF
TRBJ2-5 | TRBV5-4 | CASSLADGQETQYF
TRBJ1-4 | TRBV7-8 | CASSPRWLNEKLFF
TRBJ1-1 | TRBV5-1 | CASSLGGQNTEAFF
TRBJ2-1 | TRBV5-6 | CASSLAGTNNEQFF
TRBJ1-1 | TRBV19 | CASSIVAATGSGEAFF
TRBJ2-3 | TRBV5-6 | CASSTVGTVQGSTQYF
TRBJ1-1 | TRBV4-3 | CASSQEDHRVTEAFF
TRBJ1-1 | TRBV19 | CASTGAPREAFF
TRBJ2-7 | TRBV11-1 | CASSYGGFVGDEQYF
TRBJ2-1 | TRBV6-5 | CASSSFENEQFF
TRBJ2-5 | TRBV27 | CAVWGEGETQYF
TRBJ2-7 | TRBV7-9 | CASSLTTGHEQYF
TRBJ2-1 | TRBV30 | CAWRAGSSYNEQFF
TRBJ1-4 | TRBV7-2 | CASSLEPGGGEKLFF